This record looks at one T cell receptor (beta chain) sequence and its context. This clone was observed a single time. It lacks a known antigen. There are no base qualities to consult, and no much larger clone falls within one base. The sample's time point label is to be understood as: baseline before first vaccination. Sample treatment or condition, as interpreted from the label and publication: meningococcal conjugate vaccine given as trial control. Samples from vaccinated people were obtained from the UK trials COV001 and COV002, which included a single-blind randomized controlled phase 2/3 trial of AZD1222 (ChAdOx1 nCoV-19) in healthy adults. For TCRbeta chain sequencing, PBMC samples from trial participants were taken at day 0 and at day 28 after the second dose. This entry belongs to a study of T cell responses to AZD1222 COVID-19 vaccine (dated by TCRdb to the early 2020s). The study in broad terms: TCR sequencing covered some 240 trial participants: 200 to 210 given two doses of AZD1222 and approximately 26 given two doses of MenACWY control vaccine. Enrollment into the trials was organized by age into subgroups of 18-55, 56-69 and 70-plus years, and those subgroups contained approximately 160, 26 and 62 TCR-sequenced participants, respectively.

Overall study outcomes, separate from this receptor: Conclusions about previously exposed vaccinees were limited because only six AZD1222 recipients were SARS-CoV-2 seropositive at baseline. Participants were mostly white British and included more females than males, and it was suggested by the authors that clonal diversity may have been underestimated. After two AZD1222 doses, both the breadth and the depth of spike-specific TCRs were significantly higher than at day 0 and than in MenACWY recipients. Because no samples from the day 14 peak response were available, repertoires could be characterized only after the peak T cell response. Epitopes outside the regions mutated in the B.1.351 and B.1.1.7 variants were reportedly recognized by nearly half of the unique spike-specific TCRs. In the small 56-69-year group, the increase in depth fell short of significance, most likely because of low power. CD4 TCRs associated with the vaccine covered the entire spike protein, and the dominant responses were in regions 160-218 and 743-854.

The CDR3 regions of human TCRbeta chains were analyzed by immunosequencing. The authors' pipeline ran thus. TCRs in the repertoires were compared against a reference library of SARS-CoV-2-specific TCRs that had been generated with the MIRA antigen-specificity platform. Breadth was defined as the fraction of unique TCRs that were SARS-CoV-2-associated. Depth was defined as the fraction of total T cells that were SARS-CoV-2-associated. Using the MIRA data, each spike-specific TCR was mapped to the spike region that the TCR reacts to and placed in a CD4 or CD8 class. Log10-transformed breadth and depth values were compared by one-way ANOVA with Sidak's multiple comparisons tests. Here the immuneACCESS table is served through TCRdb, limited to in-frame sequences with V and J called. Missing clones are a known gap in these copies; in checked studies unresolved V genes cover under half, and the rest lacks a known reason. V and J calls and clone size are copied from that table; D and trimming were computed from the DNA. For this sample the table gives about 120,000 clones, of which just over 85% were detected only once. About 17% of the sample is held by the ten biggest clonotypes.

The CDR3 starts with the cysteine, ends with the phenylalanine, and has 17 residues. The only DNA kept is the CDR3, 51 bases in frame from the first base. The germline V gene (reference sequence) sets CDR1 to SEHNR and CDR2 to FQNEAQ. The trim is 1 base for V and 0 bases for J, with a gap of 16 bases between the germline ends. The material sequenced was peripheral blood, taken on day 0 of MenACWY control vaccination. This clonotype originated in an adult in good health. Recombination connected TRBV7-9 to TRBJ2-7; the D region possibly corresponds to TRBD1 (6 bases align). The DNA is TGTGCCAGCAGCTTAGGGGCGGACAGTCCGAGCTCCTACGAGCAGTACTTC. Translated, this is CASSLGADSPSSYEQYF. With the portions outside the CDR3 filled from the reference TRBV7-9 and TRBJ2-7 genes, the complete variable region becomes DTGVSQNPRHKITKRGQNVTFRCDPISEHNRLYWYRQTLGQGPEFLTYFQNEAQLEKSRLLSDRFSAERPKGSFSTLEIQRTEQGDSAMYLCASSLGADSPSSYEQYFGPGTRLTVT.